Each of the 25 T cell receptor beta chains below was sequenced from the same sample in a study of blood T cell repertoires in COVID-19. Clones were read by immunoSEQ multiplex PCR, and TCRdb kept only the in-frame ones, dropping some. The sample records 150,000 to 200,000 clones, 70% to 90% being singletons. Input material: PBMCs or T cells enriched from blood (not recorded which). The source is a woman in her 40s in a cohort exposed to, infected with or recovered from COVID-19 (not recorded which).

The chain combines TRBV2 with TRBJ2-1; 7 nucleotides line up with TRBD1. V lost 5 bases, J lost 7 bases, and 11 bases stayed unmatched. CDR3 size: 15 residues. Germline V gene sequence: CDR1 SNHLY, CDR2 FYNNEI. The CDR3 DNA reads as TGTGCCAGCAGTCCCAGACAGGGTGTCGCGAATGAGCAGTTCTTC. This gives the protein CASSPRQGVANEQFF.

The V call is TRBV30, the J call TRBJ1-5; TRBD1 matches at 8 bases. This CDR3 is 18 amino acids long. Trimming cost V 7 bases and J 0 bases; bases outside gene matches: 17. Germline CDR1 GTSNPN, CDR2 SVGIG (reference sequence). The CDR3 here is CASDPDRGTLYSNQPQHF. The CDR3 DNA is TGTGCCTCCGACCCCGACAGGGGAACCCTATATAGCAATCAGCCCCAGCATTTT.

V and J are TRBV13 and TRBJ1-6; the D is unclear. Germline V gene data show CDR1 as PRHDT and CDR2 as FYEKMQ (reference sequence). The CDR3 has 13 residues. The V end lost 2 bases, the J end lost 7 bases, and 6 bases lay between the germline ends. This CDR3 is CASSLSRNSPLHF. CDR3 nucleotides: TGTGCCAGCAGCTTATCCCGGAATTCACCCCTCCACTTT.

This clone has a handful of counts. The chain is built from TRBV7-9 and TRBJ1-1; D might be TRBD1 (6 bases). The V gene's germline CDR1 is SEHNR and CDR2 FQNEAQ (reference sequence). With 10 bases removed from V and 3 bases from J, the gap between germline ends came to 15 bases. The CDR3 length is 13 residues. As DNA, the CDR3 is TGTGCCACCCTCGAGACAGGTTACACTGAAGCTTTCTTT. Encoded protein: CATLETGYTEAFF.

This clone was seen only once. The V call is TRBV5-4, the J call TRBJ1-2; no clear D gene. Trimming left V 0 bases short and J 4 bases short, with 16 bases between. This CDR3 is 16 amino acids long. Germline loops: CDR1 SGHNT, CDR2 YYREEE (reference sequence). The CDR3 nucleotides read TGTGCCAGCAGCTTGGCCGGAGTTGCAAACATCTATGGCTACACCTTC. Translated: CASSLAGVANIYGYTF.

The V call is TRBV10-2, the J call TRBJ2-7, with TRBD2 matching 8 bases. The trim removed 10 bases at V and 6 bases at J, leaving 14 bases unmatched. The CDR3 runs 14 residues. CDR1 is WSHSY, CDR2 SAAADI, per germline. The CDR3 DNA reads TGCGCCACCGATCCGGGACTAGGGTTTTCCGAGCAGTACTTC. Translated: CATDPGLGFSEQYF.

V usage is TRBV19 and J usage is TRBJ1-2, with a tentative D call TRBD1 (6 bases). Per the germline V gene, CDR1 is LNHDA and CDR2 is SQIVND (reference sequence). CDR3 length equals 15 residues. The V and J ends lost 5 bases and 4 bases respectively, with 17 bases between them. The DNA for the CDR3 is TGTGCCAGTAGTCCTCCCCCGACAGGTTTCTATGGCTACACCTTC. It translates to CASSPPPTGFYGYTF. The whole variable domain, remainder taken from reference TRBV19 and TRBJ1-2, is DGGITQSPKYLFRKEGQNVTLSCEQNLNHDAMYWYRQDPGQGLRLIYYSQIVNDFQKGDIAEGYSVSREKKESFPLTVTSAQKNPTAFYLCASSPPPTGFYGYTFGSGTRLTVV.

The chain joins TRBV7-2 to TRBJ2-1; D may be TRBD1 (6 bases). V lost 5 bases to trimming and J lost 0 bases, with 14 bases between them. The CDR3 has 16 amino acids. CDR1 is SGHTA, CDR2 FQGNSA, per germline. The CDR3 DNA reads TGTGCCAGCAGCAGCGGACAGCTGAGCTCCTACAATGAGCAGTTCTTC. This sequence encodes CASSSGQLSSYNEQFF.

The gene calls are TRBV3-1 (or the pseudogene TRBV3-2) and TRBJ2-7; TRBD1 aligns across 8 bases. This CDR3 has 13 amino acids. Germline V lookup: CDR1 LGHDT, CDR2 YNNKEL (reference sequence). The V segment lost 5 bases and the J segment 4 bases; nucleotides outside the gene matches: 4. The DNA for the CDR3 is TGTGCCAGCAGCGCCCGACAGGGGTACGAGCAGTACTTC. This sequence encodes CASSARQGYEQYF.

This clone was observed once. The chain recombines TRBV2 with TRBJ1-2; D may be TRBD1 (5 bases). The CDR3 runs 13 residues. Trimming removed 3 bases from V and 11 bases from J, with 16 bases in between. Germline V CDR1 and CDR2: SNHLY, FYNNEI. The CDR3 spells CASSEGQDYGYTF. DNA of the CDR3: TGTGCCAGCAGTGAGGGGCAGGACTACGGATACACCTTC.

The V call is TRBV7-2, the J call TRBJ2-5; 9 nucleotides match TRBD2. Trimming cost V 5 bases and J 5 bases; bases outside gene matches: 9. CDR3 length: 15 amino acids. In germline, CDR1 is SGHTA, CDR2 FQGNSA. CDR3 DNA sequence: TGTGCCAGCAGCGCCGCGGGCGGGAGGGGGGAGACCCAGTACTTC. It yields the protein CASSAAGGRGETQYF. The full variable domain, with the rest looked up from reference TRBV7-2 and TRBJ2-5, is GAGVSQSPSNKVTEKGKDVELRCDPISGHTALYWYRQSLGQGLEFLIYFQGNSAPDKSGLPSDRFSAERTGGSVSTLTIQRTQQEDSAVYLCASSAAGGRGETQYFGPGTRLLVL.

This CDR3 is CASSELTGAMKETQYF. DNA for the CDR3: TGTGCCAGCAGCGAGCTGACAGGGGCCATGAAAGAGACCCAGTACTTC. The chain combines TRBV7-6 with TRBJ2-5; 8 nucleotides align to TRBD1. There are 16 residues in the CDR3. Per germline, CDR1 SGHVS and CDR2 FNYEAQ. J was trimmed by 3 bases and V by 5 bases; bases with no gene match: 11.

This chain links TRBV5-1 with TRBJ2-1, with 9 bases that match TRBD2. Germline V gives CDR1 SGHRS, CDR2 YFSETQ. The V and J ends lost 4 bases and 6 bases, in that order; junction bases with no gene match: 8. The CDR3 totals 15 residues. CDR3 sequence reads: CASSPPGLALNEQFF. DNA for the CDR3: TGCGCCAGCAGCCCTCCGGGACTAGCCCTCAATGAGCAGTTCTTC.

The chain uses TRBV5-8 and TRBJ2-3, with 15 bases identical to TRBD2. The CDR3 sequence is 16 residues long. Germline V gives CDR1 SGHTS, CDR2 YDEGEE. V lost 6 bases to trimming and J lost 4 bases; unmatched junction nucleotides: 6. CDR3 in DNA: TGTGCCAGCAAGTTGGGGACTAGCGGGAGGTCAGATACGCAGTATTTT. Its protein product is CASKLGTSGRSDTQYF.

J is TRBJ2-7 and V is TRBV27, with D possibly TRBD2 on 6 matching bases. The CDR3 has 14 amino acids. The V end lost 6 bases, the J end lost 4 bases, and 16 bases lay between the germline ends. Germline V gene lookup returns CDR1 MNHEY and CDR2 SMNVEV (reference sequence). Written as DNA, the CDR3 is TGTGCCAGCAGGGACGGGGGAGGCTCTTACGAGCAGTACTTC. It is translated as CASRDGGGSYEQYF.

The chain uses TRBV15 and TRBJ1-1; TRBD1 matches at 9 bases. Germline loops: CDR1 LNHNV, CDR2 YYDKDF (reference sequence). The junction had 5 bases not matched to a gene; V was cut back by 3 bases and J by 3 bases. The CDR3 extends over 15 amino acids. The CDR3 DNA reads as TGTGCCACCAGCAGCCGGTACAGGGGGCACACTGAAGCTTTCTTT. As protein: CATSSRYRGHTEAFF.

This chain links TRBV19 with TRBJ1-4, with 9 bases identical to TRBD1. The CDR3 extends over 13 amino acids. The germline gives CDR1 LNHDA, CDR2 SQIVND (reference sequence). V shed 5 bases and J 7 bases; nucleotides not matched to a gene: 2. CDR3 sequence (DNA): TGTGCCAGTAGTGGGACAGGGAGTGAAAAACTGTTTTTT. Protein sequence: CASSGTGSEKLFF.

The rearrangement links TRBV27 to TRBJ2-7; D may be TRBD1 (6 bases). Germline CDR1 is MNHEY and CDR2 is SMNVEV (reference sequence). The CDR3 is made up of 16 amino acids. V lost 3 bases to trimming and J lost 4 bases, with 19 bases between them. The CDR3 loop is CASSLGRDKEMYEQYF. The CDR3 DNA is TGTGCCAGCAGTTTGGGACGGGACAAAGAAATGTACGAGCAGTACTTC.

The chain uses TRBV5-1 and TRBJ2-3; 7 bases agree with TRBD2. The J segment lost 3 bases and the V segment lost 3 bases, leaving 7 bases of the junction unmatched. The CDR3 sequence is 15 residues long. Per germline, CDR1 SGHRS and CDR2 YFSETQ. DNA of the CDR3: TGCGCCAGCAGCTCGAAGCGGGGAAGGACAGATACGCAGTATTTT. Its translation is CASSSKRGRTDTQYF.

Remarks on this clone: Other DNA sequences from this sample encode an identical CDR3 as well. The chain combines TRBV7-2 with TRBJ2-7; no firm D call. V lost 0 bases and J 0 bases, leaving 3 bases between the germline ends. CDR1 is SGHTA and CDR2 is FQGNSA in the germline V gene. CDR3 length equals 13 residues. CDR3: CASSLALSYEQYF. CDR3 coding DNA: TGTGCCAGCAGCTTAGCTCTCTCCTACGAGCAGTACTTC.

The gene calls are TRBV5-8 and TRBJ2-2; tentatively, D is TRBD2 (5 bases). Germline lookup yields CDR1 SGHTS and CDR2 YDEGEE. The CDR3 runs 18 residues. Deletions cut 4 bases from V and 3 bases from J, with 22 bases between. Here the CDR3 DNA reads TGTGCCAGCAGCGGCAATTCGGCAGCGGAGACTCACACCGGGGAGCTGTTTTTT. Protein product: CASSGNSAAETHTGELFF. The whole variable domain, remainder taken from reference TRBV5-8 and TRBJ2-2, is EAGVTQSPTHLIKTRGQQATLRCSPISGHTSVYWYQQALGLGLQFLLWYDEGEERNRGNFPPRFSGRQFPNYSSELNVNALELEDSALYLCASSGNSAAETHTGELFFGEGSRLTVL.

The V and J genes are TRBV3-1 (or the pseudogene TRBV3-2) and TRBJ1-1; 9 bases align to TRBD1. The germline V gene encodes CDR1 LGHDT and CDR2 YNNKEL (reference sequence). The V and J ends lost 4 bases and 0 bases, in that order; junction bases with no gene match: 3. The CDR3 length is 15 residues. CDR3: CASSPHRGLNTEAFF. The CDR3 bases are TGTGCCAGCAGCCCGCACAGGGGGCTGAACACTGAAGCTTTCTTT.

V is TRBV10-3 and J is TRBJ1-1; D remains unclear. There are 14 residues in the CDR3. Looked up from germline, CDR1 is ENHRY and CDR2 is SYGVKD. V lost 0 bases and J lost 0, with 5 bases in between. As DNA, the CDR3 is TGTGCCATCAGTGAGTCGAAGCTGAACACTGAAGCTTTCTTT. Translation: CAISESKLNTEAFF.

CDR3 sequence: CASSVAEASGGYNEQFF. The CDR3 coding sequence is TGTGCCAGCAGCGTAGCCGAGGCTAGCGGGGGTTACAATGAGCAGTTCTTC. The chain couples TRBV9 to TRBJ2-1; 10 bases line up with TRBD2. The germline gives CDR1 SGDLS, CDR2 YYNGEE. The CDR3 is 17 residues long. Trimming took 0 bases from V and 4 from J; bases not matched to a gene: 7.

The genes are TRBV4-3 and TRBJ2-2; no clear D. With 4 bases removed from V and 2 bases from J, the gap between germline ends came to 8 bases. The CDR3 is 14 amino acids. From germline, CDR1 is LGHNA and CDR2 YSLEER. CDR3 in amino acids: CASSPGYNTGELFF. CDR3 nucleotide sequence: TGCGCCAGCAGCCCAGGCTATAACACCGGGGAGCTGTTTTTT.